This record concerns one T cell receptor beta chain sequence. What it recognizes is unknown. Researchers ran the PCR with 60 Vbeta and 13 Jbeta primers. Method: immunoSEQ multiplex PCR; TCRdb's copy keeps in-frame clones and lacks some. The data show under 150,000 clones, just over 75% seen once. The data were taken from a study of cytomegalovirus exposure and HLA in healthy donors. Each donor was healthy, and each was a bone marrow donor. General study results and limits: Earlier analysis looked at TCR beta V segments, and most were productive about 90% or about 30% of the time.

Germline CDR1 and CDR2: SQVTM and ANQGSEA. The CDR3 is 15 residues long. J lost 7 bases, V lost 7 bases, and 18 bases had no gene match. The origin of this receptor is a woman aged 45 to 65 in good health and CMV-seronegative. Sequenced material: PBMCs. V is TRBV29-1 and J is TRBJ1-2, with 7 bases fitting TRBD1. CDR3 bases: TGCAGCGCCGAGGGGGACAGTAAAACCGGAGGTGGCTACACCTTC. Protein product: CSAEGDSKTGGGYTF. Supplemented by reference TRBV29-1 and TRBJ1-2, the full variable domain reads SAVISQKPSRDICQRGTSLTIQCQVDSQVTMMFWYRQQPGQSLTLIATANQGSEATYESGFVIDKFPISRPNLTFSTLTVSNMSPEDSSIYLCSAEGDSKTGGGYTFGSGTRLTVV.